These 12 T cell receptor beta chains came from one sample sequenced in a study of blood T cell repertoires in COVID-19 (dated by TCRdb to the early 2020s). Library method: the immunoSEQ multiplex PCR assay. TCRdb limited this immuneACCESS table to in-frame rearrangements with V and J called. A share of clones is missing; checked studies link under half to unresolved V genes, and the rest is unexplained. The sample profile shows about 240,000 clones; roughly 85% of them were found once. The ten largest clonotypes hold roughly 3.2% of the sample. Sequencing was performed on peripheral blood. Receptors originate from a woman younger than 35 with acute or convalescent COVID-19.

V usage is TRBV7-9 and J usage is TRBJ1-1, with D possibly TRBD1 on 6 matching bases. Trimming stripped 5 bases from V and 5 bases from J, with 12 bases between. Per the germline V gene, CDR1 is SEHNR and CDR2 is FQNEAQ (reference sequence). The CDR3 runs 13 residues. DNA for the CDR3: TGTGCCAGCAGCGCTACAGGGAGTACTGAAGCTTTCTTT. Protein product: CASSATGSTEAFF.

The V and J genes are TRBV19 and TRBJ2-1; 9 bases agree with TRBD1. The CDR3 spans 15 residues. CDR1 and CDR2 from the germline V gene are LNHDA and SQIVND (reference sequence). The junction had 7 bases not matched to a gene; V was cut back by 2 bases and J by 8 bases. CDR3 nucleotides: TGTGCCAGTAGTATAACGGGACAGGGTAGGGATGAGCAGTTCTTC. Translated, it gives CASSITGQGRDEQFF.

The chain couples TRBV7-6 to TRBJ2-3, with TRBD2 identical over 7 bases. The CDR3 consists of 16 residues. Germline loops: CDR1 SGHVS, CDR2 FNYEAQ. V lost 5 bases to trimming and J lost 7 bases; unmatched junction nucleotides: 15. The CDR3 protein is CASSPDAGASGYTQYF. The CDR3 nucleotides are TGTGCCAGCAGCCCAGACGCGGGAGCTTCTGGATATACGCAGTATTTT.

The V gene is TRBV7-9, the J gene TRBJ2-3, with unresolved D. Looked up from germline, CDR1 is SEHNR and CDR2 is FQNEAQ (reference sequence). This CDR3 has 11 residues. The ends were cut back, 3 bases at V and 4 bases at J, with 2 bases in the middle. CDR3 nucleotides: TGTGCCAGCAGCTTCTCAGATACGCAGTATTTT. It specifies CASSFSDTQYF.

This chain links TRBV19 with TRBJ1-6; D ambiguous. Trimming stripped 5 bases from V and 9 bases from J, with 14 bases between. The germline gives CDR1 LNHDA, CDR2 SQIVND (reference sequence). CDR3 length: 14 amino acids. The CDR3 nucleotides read TGTGCCAGTAGTCAGGACTCGTATGGTTCACCCCTCCACTTT. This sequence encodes CASSQDSYGSPLHF.

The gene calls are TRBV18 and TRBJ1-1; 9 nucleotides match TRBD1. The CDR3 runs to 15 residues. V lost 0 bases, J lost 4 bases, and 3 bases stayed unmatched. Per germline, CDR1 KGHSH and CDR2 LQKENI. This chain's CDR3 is CASSPPGQGSTEAFF. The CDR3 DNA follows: TGTGCCAGCTCACCACCGGGACAGGGCTCCACTGAAGCTTTCTTT. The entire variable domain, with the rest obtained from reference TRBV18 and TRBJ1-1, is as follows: NAGVMQNPRHLVRRRGQEARLRCSPMKGHSHVYWYRQLPEEGLKFMVYLQKENIIDESGMPKERFSAEFPKEGPSILRIQQVVRGDSAAYFCASSPPGQGSTEAFFGQGTRLTVV.

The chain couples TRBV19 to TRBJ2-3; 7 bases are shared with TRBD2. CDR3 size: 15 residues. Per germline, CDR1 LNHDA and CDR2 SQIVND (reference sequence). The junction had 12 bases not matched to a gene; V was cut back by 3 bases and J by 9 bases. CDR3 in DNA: TGTGCCAGTAGTATTACCGGGACTACCCTAGAGACGCAGTATTTT. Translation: CASSITGTTLETQYF. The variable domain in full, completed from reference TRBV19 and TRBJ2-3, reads DGGITQSPKYLFRKEGQNVTLSCEQNLNHDAMYWYRQDPGQGLRLIYYSQIVNDFQKGDIAEGYSVSREKKESFPLTVTSAQKNPTAFYLCASSITGTTLETQYFGPGTRLTVL.

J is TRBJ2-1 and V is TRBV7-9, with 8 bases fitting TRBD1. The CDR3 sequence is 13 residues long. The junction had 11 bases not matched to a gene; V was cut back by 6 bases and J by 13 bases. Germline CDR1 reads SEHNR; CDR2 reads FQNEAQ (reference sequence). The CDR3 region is CASSPGSGTGQFF. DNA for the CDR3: TGTGCCAGCAGTCCGGGGTCCGGGACAGGTCAGTTCTTC. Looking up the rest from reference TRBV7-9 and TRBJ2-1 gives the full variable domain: DTGVSQNPRHKITKRGQNVTFRCDPISEHNRLYWYRQTLGQGPEFLTYFQNEAQLEKSRLLSDRFSAERPKGSFSTLEIQRTEQGDSAMYLCASSPGSGTGQFFGPGTRLTVL.

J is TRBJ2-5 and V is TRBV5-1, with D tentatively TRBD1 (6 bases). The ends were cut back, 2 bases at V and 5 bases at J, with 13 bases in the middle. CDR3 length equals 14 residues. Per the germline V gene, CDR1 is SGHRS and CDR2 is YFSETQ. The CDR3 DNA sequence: TGCGCCAGCAGCTTTCTTGGGGGCGGGGAGACCCAGTACTTC. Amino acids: CASSFLGGGETQYF.

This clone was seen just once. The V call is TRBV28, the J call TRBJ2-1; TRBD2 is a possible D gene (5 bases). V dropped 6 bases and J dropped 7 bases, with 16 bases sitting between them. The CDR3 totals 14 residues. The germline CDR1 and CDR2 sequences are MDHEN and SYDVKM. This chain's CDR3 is CASSRSLAFNEQFF. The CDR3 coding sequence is TGTGCCAGCAGCCGGAGCTTAGCGTTTAATGAGCAGTTCTTC. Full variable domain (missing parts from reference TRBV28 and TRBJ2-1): DVKVTQSSRYLVKRTGEKVFLECVQDMDHENMFWYRQDPGLGLRLIYFSYDVKMKEKGDIPEGYSVSREKKERFSLILESASTNQTSMYLCASSRSLAFNEQFFGPGTRLTVL.

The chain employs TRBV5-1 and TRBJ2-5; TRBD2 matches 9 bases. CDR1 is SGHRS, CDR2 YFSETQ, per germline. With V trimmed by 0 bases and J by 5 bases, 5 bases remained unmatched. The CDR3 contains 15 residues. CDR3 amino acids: CASSLGLSGGETQYF. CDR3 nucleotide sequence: TGCGCCAGCAGCTTGGGACTCAGCGGGGGGGAGACCCAGTACTTC. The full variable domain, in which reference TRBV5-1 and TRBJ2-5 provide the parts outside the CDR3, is KAGVTQTPRYLIKTRGQQVTLSCSPISGHRSVSWYQQTPGQGLQFLFEYFSETQRNKGNFPGRFSGRQFSNSRSEMNVSTLELGDSALYLCASSLGLSGGETQYFGPGTRLLVL.

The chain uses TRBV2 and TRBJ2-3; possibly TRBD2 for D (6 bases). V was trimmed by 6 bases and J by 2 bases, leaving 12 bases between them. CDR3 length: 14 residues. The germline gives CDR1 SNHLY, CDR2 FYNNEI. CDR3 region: CASRYSGYTDTQYF. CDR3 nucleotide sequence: TGTGCCAGCAGATATAGCGGCTACACAGATACGCAGTATTTT.